This T cell receptor (beta chain) appears in the sequencing data of a study of cytomegalovirus exposure and HLA in healthy donors. Across the whole study: Assignment to the Caucasian-associated ancestry cluster applied to roughly 80% of the 300 to 500 genotyped donors. Study-level results: In a later analysis, a missense DCLRE1C variant was linked to TCR beta V- and J-gene trimming.

The J segment lost 1 base and the V segment lost 7 bases, leaving 11 bases of the junction unmatched. CDR1 and CDR2 from the germline V gene are SGHRS and YFSETQ. The CDR3 sequence is 15 residues long. Concerning this clone itself: Its antigen remains unknown.

A multiplex PCR was run with 60 Vbeta primers and 13 Jbeta primers. Produced via immunoSEQ multiplex PCR; TCRdb's table is partial and in-frame only. The sample contains about 180,000 clones, 70% to 80% of which appear only once. The chain has TRBV5-1 and TRBJ2-7; 7 nucleotides match TRBD1. The sequence was obtained from a man aged 18 to 30 in good health and CMV-seronegative. The sequenced sample was PBMCs. The chain's CDR3 is CASSSGDRGSYEQYF. In DNA, the CDR3 is TGCGCCAGCTCATCCGGGGACAGAGGTTCCTACGAGCAGTACTTC.